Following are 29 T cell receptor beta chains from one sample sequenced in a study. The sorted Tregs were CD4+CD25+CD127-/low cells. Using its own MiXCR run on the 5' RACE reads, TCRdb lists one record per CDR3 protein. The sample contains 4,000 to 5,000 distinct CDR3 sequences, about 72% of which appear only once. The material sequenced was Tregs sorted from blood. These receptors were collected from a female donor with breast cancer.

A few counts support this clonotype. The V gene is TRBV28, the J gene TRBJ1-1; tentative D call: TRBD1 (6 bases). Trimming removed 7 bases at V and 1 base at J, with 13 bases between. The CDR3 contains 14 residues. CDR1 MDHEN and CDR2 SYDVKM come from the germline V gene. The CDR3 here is CASMGASTNTEAFF. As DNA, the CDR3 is TGTGCCAGCATGGGGGCATCTACGAACACTGAAGCTTTCTTT.

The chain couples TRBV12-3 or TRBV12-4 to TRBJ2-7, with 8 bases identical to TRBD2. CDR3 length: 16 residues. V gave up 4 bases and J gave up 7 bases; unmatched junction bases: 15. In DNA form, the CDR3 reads TGTGCCAGCAGTTCCCGGGGACTAGTGGGAGTGTGGGAGCAGTACTTC. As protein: CASSSRGLVGVWEQYF.

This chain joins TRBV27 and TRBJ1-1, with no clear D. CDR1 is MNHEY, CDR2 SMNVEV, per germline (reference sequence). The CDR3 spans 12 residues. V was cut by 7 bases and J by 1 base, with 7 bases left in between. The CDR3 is CASKFGNTEAFF. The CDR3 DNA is TGTGCCAGCAAATTCGGGAACACTGAAGCTTTCTTT.

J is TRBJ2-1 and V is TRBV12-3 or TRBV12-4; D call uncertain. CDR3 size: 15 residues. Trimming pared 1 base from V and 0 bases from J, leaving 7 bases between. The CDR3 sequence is CASSLVWSSYNEQFF. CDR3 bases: TGTGCCAGCAGTTTAGTCTGGAGCTCCTACAATGAGCAGTTCTTC.

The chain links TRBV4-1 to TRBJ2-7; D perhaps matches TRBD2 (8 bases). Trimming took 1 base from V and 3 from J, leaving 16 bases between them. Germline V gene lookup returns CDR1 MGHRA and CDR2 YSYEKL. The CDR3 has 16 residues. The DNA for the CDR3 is TGCGCCAGCAGCCAAGGGACAGGCGGGAGGTACTACGAGCAGTACTTC. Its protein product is CASSQGTGGRYYEQYF.

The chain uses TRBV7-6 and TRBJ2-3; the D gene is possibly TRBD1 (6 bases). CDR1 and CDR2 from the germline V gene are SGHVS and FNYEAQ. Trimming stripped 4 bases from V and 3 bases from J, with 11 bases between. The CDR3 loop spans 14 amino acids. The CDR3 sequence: CASSWAGVTDTQYF. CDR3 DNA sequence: TGTGCCAGCAGCTGGGCAGGGGTTACAGATACGCAGTATTTT.

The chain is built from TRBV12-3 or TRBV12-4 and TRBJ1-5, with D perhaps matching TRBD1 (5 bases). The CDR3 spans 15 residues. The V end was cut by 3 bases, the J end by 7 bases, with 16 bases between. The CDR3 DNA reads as TGTGCCAGCAGTTTGACAGCCGTGGAGGACCAGCCCCAGCATTTT. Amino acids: CASSLTAVEDQPQHF.

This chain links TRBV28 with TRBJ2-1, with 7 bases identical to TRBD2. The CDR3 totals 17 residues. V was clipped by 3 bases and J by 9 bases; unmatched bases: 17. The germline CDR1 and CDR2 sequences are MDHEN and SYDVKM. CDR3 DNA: TGTGCCAGCAGTTTCCTTGAGGGAGGGCCGAATAGCATTGAGCAGTTCTTC. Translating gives CASSFLEGGPNSIEQFF.

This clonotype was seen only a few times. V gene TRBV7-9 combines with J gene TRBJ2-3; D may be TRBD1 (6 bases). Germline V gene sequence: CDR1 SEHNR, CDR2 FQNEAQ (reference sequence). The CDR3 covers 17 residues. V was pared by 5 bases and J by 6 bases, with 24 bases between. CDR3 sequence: CASSRIAGTPDDDTQYF. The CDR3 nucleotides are TGTGCCAGCAGCCGAATAGCCGGGACACCGGACGATGATACGCAGTATTTT. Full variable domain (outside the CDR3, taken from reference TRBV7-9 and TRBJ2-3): DTGVSQNPRHKITKRGQNVTFRCDPISEHNRLYWYRQTLGQGPEFLTYFQNEAQLEKSRLLSDRFSAERPKGSFSTLEIQRTEQGDSAMYLCASSRIAGTPDDDTQYFGPGTRLTVL.

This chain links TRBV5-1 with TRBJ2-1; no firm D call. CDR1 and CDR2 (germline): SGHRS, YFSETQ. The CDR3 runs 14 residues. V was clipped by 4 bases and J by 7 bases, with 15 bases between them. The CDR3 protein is CASSVLVLGNEQFF. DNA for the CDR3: TGCGCCAGCAGCGTGCTAGTCCTCGGGAATGAGCAGTTCTTC.

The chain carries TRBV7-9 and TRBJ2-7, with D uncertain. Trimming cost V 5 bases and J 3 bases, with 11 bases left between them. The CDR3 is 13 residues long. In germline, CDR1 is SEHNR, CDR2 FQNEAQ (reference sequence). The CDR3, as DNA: TGTGCCAGCAGCCCGTTACAGTACTACGAGCAGTACTTC. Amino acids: CASSPLQYYEQYF.

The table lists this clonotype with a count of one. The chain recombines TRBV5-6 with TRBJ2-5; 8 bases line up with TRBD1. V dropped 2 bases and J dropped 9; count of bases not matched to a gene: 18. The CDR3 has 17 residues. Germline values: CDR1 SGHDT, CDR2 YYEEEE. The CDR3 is CASSFLGQGLIEEAQYF. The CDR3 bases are TGTGCCAGCAGCTTTCTAGGACAGGGCTTGATTGAGGAGGCCCAGTACTTC. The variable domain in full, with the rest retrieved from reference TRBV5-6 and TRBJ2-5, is DAGVTQSPTHLIKTRGQQVTLRCSPKSGHDTVSWYQQALGQGPQFIFQYYEEEERQRGNFPDRFSGHQFPNYSSELNVNALLLGDSALYLCASSFLGQGLIEEAQYFGPGTRLLVL.

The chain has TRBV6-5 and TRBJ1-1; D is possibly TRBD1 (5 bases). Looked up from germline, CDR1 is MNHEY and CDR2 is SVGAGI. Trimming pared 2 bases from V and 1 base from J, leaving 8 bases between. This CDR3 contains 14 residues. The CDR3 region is CASSYPGGNTEAFF. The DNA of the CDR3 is TGTGCCAGCAGTTACCCCGGGGGGAACACTGAAGCTTTCTTT.

The CDR3 DNA reads as TGTGCCAGCAGCGCTGGGGGGTCAGGGGAGCAGTACTTC. Protein: CASSAGGSGEQYF. The rearrangement uses TRBV9 and TRBJ2-7, with D possibly matching TRBD2 (6 bases). This CDR3 is 13 amino acids long. Trimming left V 3 bases short and J 7 bases short, with 14 bases between. CDR1 is SGDLS and CDR2 is YYNGEE in the germline V gene.

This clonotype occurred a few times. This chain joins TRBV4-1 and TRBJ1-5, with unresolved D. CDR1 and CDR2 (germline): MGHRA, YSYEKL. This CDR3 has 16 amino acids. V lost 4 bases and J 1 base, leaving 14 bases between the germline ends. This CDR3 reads CASSPEWGGSNQPQHF. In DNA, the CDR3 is TGCGCCAGCAGCCCCGAGTGGGGTGGGAGCAATCAGCCCCAGCATTTT.

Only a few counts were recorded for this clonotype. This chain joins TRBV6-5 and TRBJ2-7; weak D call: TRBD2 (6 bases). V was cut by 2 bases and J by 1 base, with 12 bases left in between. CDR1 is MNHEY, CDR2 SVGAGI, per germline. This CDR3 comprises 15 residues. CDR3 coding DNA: TGTGCCAGCAGTTACGTCGGGACTGGGTCCTACGAGCAGTACTTC. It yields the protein CASSYVGTGSYEQYF.

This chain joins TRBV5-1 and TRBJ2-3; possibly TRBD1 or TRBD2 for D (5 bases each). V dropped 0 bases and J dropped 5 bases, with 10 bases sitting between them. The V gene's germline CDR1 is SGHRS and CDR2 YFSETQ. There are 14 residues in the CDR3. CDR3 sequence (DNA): TGCGCCAGCAGCTTGGGAGGGGTTGGAGATACGCAGTATTTT. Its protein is CASSLGGVGDTQYF.

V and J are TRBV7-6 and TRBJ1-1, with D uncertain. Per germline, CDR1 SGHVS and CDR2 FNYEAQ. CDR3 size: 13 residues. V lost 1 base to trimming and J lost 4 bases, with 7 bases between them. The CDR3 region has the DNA TGTGCCAGCAGCTTAGGGGTGGGCACTGAAGCTTTCTTT. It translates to CASSLGVGTEAFF.

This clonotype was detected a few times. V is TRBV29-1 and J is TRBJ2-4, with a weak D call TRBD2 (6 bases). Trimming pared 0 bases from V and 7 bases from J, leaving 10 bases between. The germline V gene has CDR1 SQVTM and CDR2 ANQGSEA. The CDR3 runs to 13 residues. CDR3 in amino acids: CSVEDGSGNIQYF. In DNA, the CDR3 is TGCAGCGTTGAAGATGGGAGCGGGAACATTCAGTACTTC.

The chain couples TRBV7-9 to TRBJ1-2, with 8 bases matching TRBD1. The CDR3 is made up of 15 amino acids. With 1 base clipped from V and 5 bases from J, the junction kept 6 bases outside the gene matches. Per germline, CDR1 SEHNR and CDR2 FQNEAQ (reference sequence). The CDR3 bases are TGTGCCAGCAGCTTAGGCCGGGACAGGATATATGGCTACACCTTC. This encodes CASSLGRDRIYGYTF.

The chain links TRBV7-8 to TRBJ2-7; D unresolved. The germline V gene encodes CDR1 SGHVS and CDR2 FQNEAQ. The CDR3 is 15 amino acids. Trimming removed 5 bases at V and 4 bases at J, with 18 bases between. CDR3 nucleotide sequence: TGTGCCAGCAGCGCCTTTCCCAGGAAAGGATACGAGCAGTACTTC. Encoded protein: CASSAFPRKGYEQYF.

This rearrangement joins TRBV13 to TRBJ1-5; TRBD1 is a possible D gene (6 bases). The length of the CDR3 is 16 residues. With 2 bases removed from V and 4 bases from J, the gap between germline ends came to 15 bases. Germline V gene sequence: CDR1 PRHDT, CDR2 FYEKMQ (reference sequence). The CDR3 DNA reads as TGTGCCAGCAGCTTAACTCTGGGGGGCGAAAATCAGCCCCAGCATTTT. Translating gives CASSLTLGGENQPQHF.

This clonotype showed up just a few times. The CDR3 sequence is CASSLGHRNYGYTF. The CDR3 DNA reads TGTGCCAGCAGCTTAGGACATCGTAACTATGGCTACACCTTC. This sequence joins TRBV13 and TRBJ1-2; D gene ambiguous. The length of the CDR3 is 14 residues. V lost 0 bases and J lost 1, with 6 bases in between. The germline V gene encodes CDR1 PRHDT and CDR2 FYEKMQ (reference sequence).

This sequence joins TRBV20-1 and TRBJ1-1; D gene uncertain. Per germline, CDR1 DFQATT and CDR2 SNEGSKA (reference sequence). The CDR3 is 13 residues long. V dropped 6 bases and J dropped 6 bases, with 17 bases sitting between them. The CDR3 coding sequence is TGCAGTGCACCGAGCCCCGGATTGGCTGAAGCTTTCTTT. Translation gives CSAPSPGLAEAFF.

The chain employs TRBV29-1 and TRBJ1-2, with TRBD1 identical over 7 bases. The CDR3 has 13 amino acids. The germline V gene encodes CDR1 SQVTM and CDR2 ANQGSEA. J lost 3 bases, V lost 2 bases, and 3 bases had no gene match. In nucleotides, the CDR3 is TGCAGCGTTGAAAACAGGGGAGACTATGGCTACACCTTC. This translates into CSVENRGDYGYTF.

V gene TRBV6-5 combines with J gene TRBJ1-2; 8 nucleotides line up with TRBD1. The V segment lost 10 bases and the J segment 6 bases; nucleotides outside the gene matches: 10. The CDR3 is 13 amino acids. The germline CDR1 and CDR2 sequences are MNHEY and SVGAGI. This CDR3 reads CATIRTGSNGYTF. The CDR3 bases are TGTGCCACAATTCGGACAGGGAGCAATGGCTACACCTTC.

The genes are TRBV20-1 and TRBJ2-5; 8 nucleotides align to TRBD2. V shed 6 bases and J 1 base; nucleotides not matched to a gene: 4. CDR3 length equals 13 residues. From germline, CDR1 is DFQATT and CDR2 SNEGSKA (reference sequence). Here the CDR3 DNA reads TGCAGTGCCGCCGGGGGGGCCCAAGAGACCCAGTACTTC. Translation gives CSAAGGAQETQYF.

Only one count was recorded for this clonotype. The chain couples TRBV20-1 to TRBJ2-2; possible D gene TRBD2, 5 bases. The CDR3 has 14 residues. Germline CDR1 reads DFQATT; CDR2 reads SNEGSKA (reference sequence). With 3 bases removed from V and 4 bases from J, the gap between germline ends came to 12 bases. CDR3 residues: CSARASSGTGELFF. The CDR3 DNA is TGCAGTGCTAGGGCTAGCAGCGGCACCGGGGAGCTGTTTTTT.

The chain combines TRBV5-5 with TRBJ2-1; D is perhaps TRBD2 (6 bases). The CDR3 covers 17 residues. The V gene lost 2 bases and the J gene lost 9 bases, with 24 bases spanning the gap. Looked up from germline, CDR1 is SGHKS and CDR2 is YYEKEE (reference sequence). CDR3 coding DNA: TGTGCCAGCAGCTTAACGTATCTGGGGGGTCGACTCAGTGAGCAGTTCTTC. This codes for CASSLTYLGGRLSEQFF.